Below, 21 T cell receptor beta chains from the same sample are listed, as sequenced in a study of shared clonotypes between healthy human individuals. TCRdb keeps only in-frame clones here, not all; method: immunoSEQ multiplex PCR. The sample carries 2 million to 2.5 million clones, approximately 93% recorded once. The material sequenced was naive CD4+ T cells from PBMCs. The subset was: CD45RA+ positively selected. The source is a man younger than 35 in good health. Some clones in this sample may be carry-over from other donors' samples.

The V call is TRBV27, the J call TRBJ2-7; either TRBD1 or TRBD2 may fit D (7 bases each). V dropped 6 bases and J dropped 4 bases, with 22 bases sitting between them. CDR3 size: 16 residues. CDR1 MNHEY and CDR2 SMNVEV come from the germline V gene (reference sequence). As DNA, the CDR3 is TGTGCCAGCAGATCGCTCCGGGGAGGGGGCTTGTACGAGCAGTACTTC. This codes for CASRSLRGGGLYEQYF.

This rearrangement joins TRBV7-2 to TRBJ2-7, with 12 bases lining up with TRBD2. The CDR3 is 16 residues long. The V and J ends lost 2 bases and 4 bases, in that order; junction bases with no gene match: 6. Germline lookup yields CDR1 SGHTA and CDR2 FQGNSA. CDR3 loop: CASSLPGLAGGYEQYF. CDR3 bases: TGTGCCAGCAGCTTACCGGGACTAGCGGGTGGATACGAGCAGTACTTC. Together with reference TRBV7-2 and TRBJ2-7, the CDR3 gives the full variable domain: GAGVSQSPSNKVTEKGKDVELRCDPISGHTALYWYRQSLGQGLEFLIYFQGNSAPDKSGLPSDRFSAERTGGSVSTLTIQRTQQEDSAVYLCASSLPGLAGGYEQYFGPGTRLTVT.

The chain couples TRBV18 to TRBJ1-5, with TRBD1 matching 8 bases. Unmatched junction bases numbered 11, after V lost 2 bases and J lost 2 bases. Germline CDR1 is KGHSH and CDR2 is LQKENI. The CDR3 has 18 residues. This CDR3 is CASSPNQGAPLGNQPQHF. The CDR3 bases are TGTGCCAGCTCACCAAATCAGGGGGCCCCCCTTGGCAATCAGCCCCAGCATTTT.

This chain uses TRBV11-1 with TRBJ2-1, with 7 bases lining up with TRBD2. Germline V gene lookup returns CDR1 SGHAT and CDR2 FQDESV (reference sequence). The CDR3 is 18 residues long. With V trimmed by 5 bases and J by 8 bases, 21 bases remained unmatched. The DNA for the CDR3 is TGTGCCAGCAGCCCCCGGGGAGGGGCGGGAGAAAGGTACGATGAGCAGTTCTTC. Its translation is CASSPRGGAGERYDEQFF.

CDR3 sequence: CASNHDLGIGGLLFF. For the CDR3, the DNA is TGTGCCAGCAACCATGATCTGGGGATCGGAGGGTTACTGTTTTTT. V gene TRBV28 combines with J gene TRBJ1-4; D is undetermined. V was trimmed by 7 bases and J by 13 bases, leaving 25 bases between them. The CDR3 extends over 15 amino acids. Germline V gene data show CDR1 as MDHEN and CDR2 as SYDVKM.

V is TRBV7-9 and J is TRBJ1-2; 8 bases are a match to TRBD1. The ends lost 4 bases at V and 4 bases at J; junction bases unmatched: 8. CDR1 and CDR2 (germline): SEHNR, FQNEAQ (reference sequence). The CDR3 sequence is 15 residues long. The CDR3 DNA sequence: TGTGCCAGCAGCTCAGACAGGGGATATGGCTATGGCTACACCTTC. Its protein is CASSSDRGYGYGYTF.

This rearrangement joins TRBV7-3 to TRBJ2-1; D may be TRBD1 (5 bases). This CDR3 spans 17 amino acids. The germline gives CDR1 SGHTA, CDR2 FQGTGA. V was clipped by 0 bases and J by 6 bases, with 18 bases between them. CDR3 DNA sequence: TGTGCCAGCAGCTTAACGGGGCAGCTCTACCGAGGCAATGAGCAGTTCTTC. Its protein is CASSLTGQLYRGNEQFF.

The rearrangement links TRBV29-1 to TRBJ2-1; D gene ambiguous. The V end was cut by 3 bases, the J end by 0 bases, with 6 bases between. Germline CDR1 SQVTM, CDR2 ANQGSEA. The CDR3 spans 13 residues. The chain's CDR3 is CSVDKSSYNEQFF. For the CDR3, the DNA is TGCAGCGTTGACAAGAGCTCCTACAATGAGCAGTTCTTC.

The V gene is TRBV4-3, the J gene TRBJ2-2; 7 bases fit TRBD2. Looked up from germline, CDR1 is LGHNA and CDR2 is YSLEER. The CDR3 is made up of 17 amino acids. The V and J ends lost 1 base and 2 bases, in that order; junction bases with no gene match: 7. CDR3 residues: CASSQGSSGLNTGELFF. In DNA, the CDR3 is TGCGCCAGCAGCCAAGGGAGTAGCGGGCTAAACACCGGGGAGCTGTTTTTT.

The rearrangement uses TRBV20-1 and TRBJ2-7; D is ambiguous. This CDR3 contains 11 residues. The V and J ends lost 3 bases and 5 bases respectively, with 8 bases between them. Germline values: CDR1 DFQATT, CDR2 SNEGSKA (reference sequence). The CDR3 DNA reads TGCAGTGCTAGGTCTTACGACGAGCAGTACTTC. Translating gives CSARSYDEQYF.

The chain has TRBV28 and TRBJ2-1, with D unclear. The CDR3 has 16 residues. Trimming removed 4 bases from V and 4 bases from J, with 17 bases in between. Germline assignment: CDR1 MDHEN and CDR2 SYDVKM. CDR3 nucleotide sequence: TGTGCCAGCAGTTCTCTGGCGGCGGCCCCTTACAATGAGCAGTTCTTC. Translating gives CASSSLAAAPYNEQFF.

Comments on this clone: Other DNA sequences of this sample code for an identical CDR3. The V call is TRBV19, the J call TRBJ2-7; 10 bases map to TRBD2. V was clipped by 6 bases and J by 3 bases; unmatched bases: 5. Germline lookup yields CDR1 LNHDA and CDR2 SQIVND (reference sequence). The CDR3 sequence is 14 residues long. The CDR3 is CASSRGLAVYEQYF. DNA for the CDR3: TGTGCCAGTAGCCGAGGACTAGCGGTCTACGAGCAGTACTTC.

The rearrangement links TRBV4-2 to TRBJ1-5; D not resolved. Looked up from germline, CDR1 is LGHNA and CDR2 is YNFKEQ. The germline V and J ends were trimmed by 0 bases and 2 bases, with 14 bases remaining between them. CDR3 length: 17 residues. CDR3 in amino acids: CASSQEGSALGNQPQHF. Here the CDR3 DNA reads TGTGCCAGCAGCCAAGAAGGTTCGGCCCTGGGCAATCAGCCCCAGCATTTT.

CDR3 DNA sequence: TGCGCCAGCAGCCACGATGGACGCCTCGGTGGAAACACCATATATTTT. This codes for CASSHDGRLGGNTIYF. The chain combines TRBV4-1 with TRBJ1-3; D gene unclear. Germline V gene sequence: CDR1 MGHRA, CDR2 YSYEKL. The CDR3 has 16 residues. V shed 3 bases and J shed 3 bases, with 15 bases lying between them.

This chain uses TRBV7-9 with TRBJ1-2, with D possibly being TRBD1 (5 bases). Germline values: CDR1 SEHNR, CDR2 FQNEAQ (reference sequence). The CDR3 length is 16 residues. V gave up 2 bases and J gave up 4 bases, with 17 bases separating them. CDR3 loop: CASSLPLGTFLYGYTF. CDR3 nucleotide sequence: TGTGCCAGCAGCTTACCGCTAGGGACTTTTCTCTATGGCTACACCTTC.

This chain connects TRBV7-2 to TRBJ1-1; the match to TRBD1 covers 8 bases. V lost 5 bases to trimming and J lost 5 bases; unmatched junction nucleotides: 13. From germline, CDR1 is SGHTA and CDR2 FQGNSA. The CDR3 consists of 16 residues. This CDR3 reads CASSPRRSNRGTEAFF. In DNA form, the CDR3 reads TGTGCCAGCAGCCCTCGTCGAAGCAACAGGGGGACTGAAGCTTTCTTT.

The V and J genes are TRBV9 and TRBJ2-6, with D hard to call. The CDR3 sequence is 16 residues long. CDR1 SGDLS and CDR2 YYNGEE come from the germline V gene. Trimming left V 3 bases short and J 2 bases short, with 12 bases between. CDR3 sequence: CASSARFDPGANVLTF. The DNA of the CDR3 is TGTGCCAGCAGCGCCCGGTTTGACCCTGGGGCCAACGTCCTGACTTTC.

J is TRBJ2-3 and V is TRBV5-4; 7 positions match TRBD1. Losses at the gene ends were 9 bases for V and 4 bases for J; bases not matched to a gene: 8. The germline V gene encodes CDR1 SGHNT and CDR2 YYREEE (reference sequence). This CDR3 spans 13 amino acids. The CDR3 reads CATRQGGPDTQYF. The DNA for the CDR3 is TGTGCCACCAGACAGGGTGGGCCAGATACGCAGTATTTT.

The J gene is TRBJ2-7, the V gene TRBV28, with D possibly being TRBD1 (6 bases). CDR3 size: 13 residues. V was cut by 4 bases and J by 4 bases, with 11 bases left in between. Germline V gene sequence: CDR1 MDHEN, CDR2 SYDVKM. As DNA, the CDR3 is TGTGCCAGCAGTTCGGGACACGAATACGAGCAGTACTTC. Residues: CASSSGHEYEQYF.

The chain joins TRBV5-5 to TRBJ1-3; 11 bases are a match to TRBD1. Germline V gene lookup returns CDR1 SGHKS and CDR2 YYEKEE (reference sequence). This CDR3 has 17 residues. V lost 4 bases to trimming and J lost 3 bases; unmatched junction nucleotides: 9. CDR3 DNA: TGTGCCAGCAGCGCCGGGGACAGGGGGAAGGTTGGAAACACCATATATTTT. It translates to CASSAGDRGKVGNTIYF.

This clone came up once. The CDR3 loop is CASSVSPGANVLTF. The DNA for the CDR3 is TGTGCCAGCAGCGTCAGTCCTGGGGCCAACGTCCTGACTTTC. V usage is TRBV9 and J usage is TRBJ2-6; D not certain. The CDR3 sequence is 14 residues long. Looked up from germline, CDR1 is SGDLS and CDR2 is YYNGEE. Trimming took off 2 bases at V and 2 bases at J, with 5 bases between the two ends.